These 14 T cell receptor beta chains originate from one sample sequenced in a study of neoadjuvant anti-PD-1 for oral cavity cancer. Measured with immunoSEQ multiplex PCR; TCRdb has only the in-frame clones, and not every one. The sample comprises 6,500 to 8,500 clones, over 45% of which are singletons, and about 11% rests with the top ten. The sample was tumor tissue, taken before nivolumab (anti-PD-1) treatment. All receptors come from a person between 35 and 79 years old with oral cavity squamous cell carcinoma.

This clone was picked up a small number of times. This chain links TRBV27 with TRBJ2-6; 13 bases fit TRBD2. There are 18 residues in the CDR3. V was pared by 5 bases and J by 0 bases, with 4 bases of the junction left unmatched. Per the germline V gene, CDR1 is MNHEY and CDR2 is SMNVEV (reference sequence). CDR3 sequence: CASSPLAGGGSGANVLTF. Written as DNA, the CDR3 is TGTGCCAGCAGTCCACTAGCGGGGGGGGGCTCTGGGGCCAACGTCCTGACTTTC.

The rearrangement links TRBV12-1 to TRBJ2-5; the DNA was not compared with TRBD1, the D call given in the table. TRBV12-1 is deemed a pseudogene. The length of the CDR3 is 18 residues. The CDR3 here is CASSPTVLTNPLRETQYF. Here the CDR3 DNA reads TGTGCCAGCAGCCCCACTGTCCTGACAAACCCTTTAAGGGAGACCCAGTACTTC.

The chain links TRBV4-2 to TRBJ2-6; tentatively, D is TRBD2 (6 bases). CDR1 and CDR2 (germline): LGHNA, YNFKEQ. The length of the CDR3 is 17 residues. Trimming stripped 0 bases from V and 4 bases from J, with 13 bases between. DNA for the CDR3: TGTGCCAGCAGCCAAGAGCAACCAGGGAGGGGGGCCAACGTCCTGACTTTC. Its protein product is CASSQEQPGRGANVLTF.

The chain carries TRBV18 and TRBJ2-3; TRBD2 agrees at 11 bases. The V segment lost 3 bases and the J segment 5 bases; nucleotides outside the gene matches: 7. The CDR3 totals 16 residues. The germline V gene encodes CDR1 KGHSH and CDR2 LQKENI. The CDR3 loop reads CASSPLLAGVGDTQYF. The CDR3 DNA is TGTGCCAGCTCACCTTTACTAGCGGGAGTTGGAGATACGCAGTATTTT.

The CDR3 sequence is CASGSSGSRHEQFF. In nucleotides, the CDR3 is TGTGCCAGCGGGAGTAGCGGGAGTCGGCATGAGCAGTTCTTC. The rearrangement joins TRBV11-1 to TRBJ2-1; 9 positions agree with TRBD2. The CDR3 consists of 14 residues. Trimming cost V 8 bases and J 8 bases; bases outside gene matches: 10. Germline assignment: CDR1 SGHAT and CDR2 FQDESV (reference sequence).

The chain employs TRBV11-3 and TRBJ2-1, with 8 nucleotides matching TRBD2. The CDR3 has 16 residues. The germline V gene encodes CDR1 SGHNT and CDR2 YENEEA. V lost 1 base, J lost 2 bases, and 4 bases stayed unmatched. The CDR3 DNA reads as TGTGCCAGCAGCTTAGGTGGTAGCGGGACCTACAATGAGCAGTTCTTC. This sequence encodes CASSLGGSGTYNEQFF.

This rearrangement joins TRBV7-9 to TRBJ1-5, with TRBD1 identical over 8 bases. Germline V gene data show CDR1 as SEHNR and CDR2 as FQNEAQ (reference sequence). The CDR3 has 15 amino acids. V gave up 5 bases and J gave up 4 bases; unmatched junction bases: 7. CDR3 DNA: TGTGCCAGCAGCCAGCAGGGACAGGCTAATCAGCCCCAGCATTTT. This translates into CASSQQGQANQPQHF.

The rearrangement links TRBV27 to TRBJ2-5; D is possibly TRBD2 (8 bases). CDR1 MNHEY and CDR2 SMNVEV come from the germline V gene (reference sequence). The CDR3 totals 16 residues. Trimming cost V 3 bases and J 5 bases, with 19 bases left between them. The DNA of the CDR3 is TGTGCCAGCAGTTTGGGGAGGGGGCGGGAGGACGAGACCCAGTACTTC. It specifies CASSLGRGREDETQYF.

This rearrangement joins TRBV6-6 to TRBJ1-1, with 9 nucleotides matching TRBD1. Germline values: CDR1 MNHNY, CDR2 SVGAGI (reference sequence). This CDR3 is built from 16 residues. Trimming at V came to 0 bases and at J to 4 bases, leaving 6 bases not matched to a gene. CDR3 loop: CASSYSVTGGGTEAFF. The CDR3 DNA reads TGTGCCAGCAGTTACTCAGTAACAGGGGGCGGCACTGAAGCTTTCTTT.

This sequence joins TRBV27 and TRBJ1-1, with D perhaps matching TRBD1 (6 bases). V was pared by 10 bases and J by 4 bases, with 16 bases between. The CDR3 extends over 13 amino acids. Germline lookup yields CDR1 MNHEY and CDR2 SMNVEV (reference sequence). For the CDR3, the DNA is TGTGCCACCCTCAGAACAGGGACCACTGAAGCTTTCTTT. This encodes CATLRTGTTEAFF.

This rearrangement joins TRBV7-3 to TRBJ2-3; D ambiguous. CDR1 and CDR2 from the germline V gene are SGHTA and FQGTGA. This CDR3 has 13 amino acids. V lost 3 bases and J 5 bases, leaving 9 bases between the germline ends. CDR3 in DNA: TGTGCCAGCAGCTTTTCTTATGGAGATACGCAGTATTTT. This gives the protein CASSFSYGDTQYF.

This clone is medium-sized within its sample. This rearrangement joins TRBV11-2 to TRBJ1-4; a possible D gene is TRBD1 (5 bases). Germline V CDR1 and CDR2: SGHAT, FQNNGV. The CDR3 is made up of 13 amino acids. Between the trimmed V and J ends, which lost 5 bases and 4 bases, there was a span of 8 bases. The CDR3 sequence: CASSQGFNEKLFF. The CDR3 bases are TGTGCCAGCAGCCAGGGATTTAATGAAAAACTGTTTTTT.

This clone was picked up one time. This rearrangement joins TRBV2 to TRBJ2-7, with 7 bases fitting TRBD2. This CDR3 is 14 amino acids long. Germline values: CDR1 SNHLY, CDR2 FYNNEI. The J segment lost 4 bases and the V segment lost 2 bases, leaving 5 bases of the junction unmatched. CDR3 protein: CASSEYGGLYEQYF. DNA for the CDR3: TGTGCCAGCAGTGAATACGGGGGGTTATACGAGCAGTACTTC. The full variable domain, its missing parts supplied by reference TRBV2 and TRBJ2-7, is EPEVTQTPSHQVTQMGQEVILRCVPISNHLYFYWYRQILGQKVEFLVSFYNNEISEKSEIFDDQFSVERPDGSNFTLKIRSTKLEDSAMYFCASSEYGGLYEQYFGPGTRLTVT.

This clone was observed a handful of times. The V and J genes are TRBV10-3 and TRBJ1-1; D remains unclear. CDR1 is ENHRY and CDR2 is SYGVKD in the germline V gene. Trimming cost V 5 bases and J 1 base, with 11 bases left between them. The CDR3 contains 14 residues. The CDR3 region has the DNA TGTGCCATCAGTTATACCCCGGGGAACACTGAAGCTTTCTTT. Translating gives CAISYTPGNTEAFF.